What follows are 24 T cell receptor beta chains derived from one specimen sequenced in a study of blood T cell repertoires in COVID-19. This table comes from immunoSEQ multiplex PCR, and its TCRdb copy is limited to in-frame clones, with some not included. The table lists about 140,000 clones, more than 65% of them singletons. The sample taken for sequencing was peripheral blood. The receptors stem from a woman aged 60 to 75 with acute or convalescent COVID-19.

This chain uses TRBV4-2 with TRBJ2-1; weak D call: TRBD1 (5 bases). Per germline, CDR1 LGHNA and CDR2 YNFKEQ. The CDR3 consists of 15 residues. V dropped 0 bases and J dropped 7 bases, with 13 bases sitting between them. The CDR3 here is CASSQDLGVRNEQFF. For the CDR3, the DNA is TGTGCCAGCAGCCAAGATTTAGGGGTCAGGAATGAGCAGTTCTTC.

V and J are TRBV3-1 (or the pseudogene TRBV3-2) and TRBJ1-1; the D gene is possibly TRBD1 (5 bases). In germline, CDR1 is LGHDT, CDR2 YNNKEL (reference sequence). Between the trimmed V and J ends, which lost 3 bases and 5 bases, there was a span of 13 bases. CDR3 length equals 14 residues. In DNA form, the CDR3 reads TGTGCCAGCAGCCAGGTAGGAGGGGAAACTGAAGCTTTCTTT. Translating gives CASSQVGGETEAFF.

CDR3 DNA sequence: TGCGCCAGCAGCACTCACAGGGTTTCGGGTTCACCCCTCCACTTT. The encoded protein is CASSTHRVSGSPLHF. The chain carries TRBV4-1 and TRBJ1-6; maybe TRBD1 (6 bases). V dropped 5 bases and J dropped 9 bases, with 17 bases sitting between them. CDR1 is MGHRA and CDR2 is YSYEKL in the germline V gene. The CDR3 spans 15 residues.

CDR3 amino acids: CASSLFGGLGQPQHF. CDR3 nucleotides: TGTGCCAGCAGTTTATTCGGGGGGTTGGGTCAGCCCCAGCATTTT. V gene TRBV27 combines with J gene TRBJ1-5; D is possibly TRBD1 (5 bases). Trimming stripped 1 base from V and 6 bases from J, with 13 bases between. CDR3 length: 15 amino acids. Germline V lookup: CDR1 MNHEY, CDR2 SMNVEV (reference sequence).

The V gene is TRBV6-5, the J gene TRBJ2-7, with D perhaps matching TRBD2 (6 bases). This CDR3 comprises 14 residues. Germline V lookup: CDR1 MNHEY, CDR2 SVGAGI. V was pared by 7 bases and J by 2 bases, with 15 bases between. CDR3 loop: CASTLGGGTYEQYF. The CDR3 DNA reads TGTGCCAGCACCCTAGGAGGAGGGACCTACGAGCAGTACTTC.

The chain combines TRBV18 with TRBJ2-2; the D is unclear. Trimming pared 3 bases from V and 0 bases from J, leaving 11 bases between. Germline V lookup: CDR1 KGHSH, CDR2 LQKENI. This CDR3 comprises 16 residues. The CDR3 DNA reads TGTGCCAGCTCACCCTTTTCCCCAGCGAACACCGGGGAGCTGTTTTTT. This encodes CASSPFSPANTGELFF.

V is TRBV11-1 and J is TRBJ2-5, with 11 bases fitting TRBD2. The CDR3 consists of 15 residues. Per germline, CDR1 SGHAT and CDR2 FQDESV (reference sequence). V shed 6 bases and J 2 bases; nucleotides not matched to a gene: 5. CDR3 DNA: TGTGCCAGCAGAACCGGGACTAGCGGACAAGAGACCCAGTACTTC. Its protein is CASRTGTSGQETQYF.

About this clone: At one end, the junction sequence differs from germline, possibly due to a read error. The chain has TRBV3-1 (or the pseudogene TRBV3-2) and TRBJ1-4; TRBD1 agrees at 9 bases. The CDR3 loop spans 12 amino acids. Germline V gene sequence: CDR1 LGHDT, CDR2 YNNKEL (reference sequence). The CDR3 region is CASSQATGGSVF. The CDR3 coding sequence is TGTGCCAGCAGCCAAGCGACAGGGGGTAGTGTTTTT.

This chain uses TRBV7-9 with TRBJ1-5, with D perhaps TRBD1 (6 bases). Deletions cut 5 bases from V and 7 bases from J, with 9 bases between. There are 12 residues in the CDR3. Germline CDR1 reads SEHNR; CDR2 reads FQNEAQ (reference sequence). The CDR3 is CASSMTGQPQHF. CDR3 bases: TGTGCCAGCAGCATGACAGGCCAGCCCCAGCATTTT.

The CDR3 loop reads CSASGVGGKGHEQFF. The CDR3 DNA is TGCAGTGCTAGTGGGGTCGGCGGGAAGGGGCATGAGCAGTTCTTC. This chain connects TRBV20-1 to TRBJ2-1, with D possibly TRBD2 on 6 matching bases. Germline V lookup: CDR1 DFQATT, CDR2 SNEGSKA (reference sequence). This CDR3 comprises 15 residues. The V end lost 3 bases, the J end lost 8 bases, and 20 bases lay between the germline ends.

The V gene is TRBV11-3, the J gene TRBJ2-5; 7 nucleotides line up with TRBD1. The CDR3 loop spans 13 amino acids. Germline CDR1 and CDR2: SGHNT and YENEEA. The J segment lost 5 bases and the V segment lost 5 bases, leaving 5 bases of the junction unmatched. The CDR3 loop is CASSLQGWETQYF. The CDR3 DNA is TGTGCCAGCAGCCTACAGGGGTGGGAGACCCAGTACTTC.

The chain couples TRBV12-3 or TRBV12-4 to TRBJ1-1; 9 bases line up with TRBD1. V shed 6 bases and J 11 bases; nucleotides not matched to a gene: 10. This CDR3 has 13 residues. The CDR3 DNA reads TGTGCCAGCAGCCAAATTACAGGGGGCACGGCTTTCTTT. It is translated as CASSQITGGTAFF.

The chain couples TRBV15 to TRBJ1-4, with a weak D call TRBD1 (5 bases). The CDR3 spans 14 residues. V lost 1 base to trimming and J lost 13 bases, with 16 bases between them. The germline gives CDR1 LNHNV, CDR2 YYDKDF (reference sequence). Written as DNA, the CDR3 is TGTGCCACCAGCAGAGGCCTGGGCCCCGGGGGACTGTTTTTT. It encodes CATSRGLGPGGLFF.

The J gene is TRBJ2-7, the V gene TRBV6-1, with D perhaps TRBD1 (5 bases). V lost 1 base and J lost 6, with 13 bases in between. CDR1 MNHNS and CDR2 SASEGT come from the germline V gene. The CDR3 is 14 residues long. The CDR3 sequence: CASSEVQGGTEQYF. For the CDR3, the DNA is TGTGCCAGCAGTGAAGTCCAGGGTGGAACCGAGCAGTACTTC.

The V and J genes are TRBV19 and TRBJ2-1, with TRBD2 matching over 12 bases. CDR1 and CDR2 from the germline V gene are LNHDA and SQIVND (reference sequence). This CDR3 comprises 16 residues. Germline trimming cut 3 bases from V and 6 bases from J; bases unmatched to any gene: 6. Here the CDR3 DNA reads TGTGCCAGTAGTATCAAGCCTAGCGGGAGGGCCAATGAGCAGTTCTTC. It translates to CASSIKPSGRANEQFF.

V and J are TRBV4-1 and TRBJ2-7; D is possibly TRBD2 (6 bases). This CDR3 has 14 residues. CDR1 is MGHRA, CDR2 YSYEKL, per germline. V was cut by 1 base and J by 2 bases, with 9 bases left in between. For the CDR3, the DNA is TGCGCCAGCAGCCAAGGAGTAGCGGCCTACGAGCAGTACTTC. Translated: CASSQGVAAYEQYF.

The chain uses TRBV11-2 and TRBJ2-1; D not resolved. CDR3 length: 17 amino acids. The V end lost 3 bases, the J end lost 4 bases, and 19 bases lay between the germline ends. Looked up from germline, CDR1 is SGHAT and CDR2 is FQNNGV. CDR3 bases: TGTGCCAGCAGCTTGTCTTTCACAGAAAGCCTTTACAATGAGCAGTTCTTC. Protein product: CASSLSFTESLYNEQFF.

The chain employs TRBV2 and TRBJ2-3; TRBD1 agrees at 10 bases. Germline lookup yields CDR1 SNHLY and CDR2 FYNNEI. J was trimmed by 3 bases and V by 4 bases; bases with no gene match: 7. This CDR3 is built from 16 residues. The CDR3 region is CASSGGQGTVTDTQYF. DNA for the CDR3: TGTGCCAGCAGTGGGGGACAGGGGACGGTAACAGATACGCAGTATTTT.

This clone has a handful of counts. The rearrangement uses TRBV10-2 and TRBJ1-6, with D unresolved. V was shortened by 5 bases and J by 5 bases, with 16 bases between the two germline ends. This CDR3 is built from 16 residues. Germline-derived CDR1 and CDR2 are WSHSY and SAAADI. This CDR3 reads CASSSRGGSDNSPLHF. DNA for the CDR3: TGCGCCAGCAGTTCCCGCGGTGGGTCTGATAATTCACCCCTCCACTTT.

This chain links TRBV15 with TRBJ1-2, with D maybe TRBD1 (5 bases). V lost 6 bases and J lost 3, with 17 bases in between. The CDR3 totals 15 residues. Germline-derived CDR1 and CDR2 are LNHNV and YYDKDF (reference sequence). In DNA, the CDR3 is TGTGCCACCAGTAAGGCCGCCGGGGGTGACTATGGCTACACCTTC. It encodes CATSKAAGGDYGYTF.

The CDR3 here is CASSEGGARDTQYF. DNA of the CDR3: TGTGCCAGCAGTGAGGGAGGGGCGAGGGATACGCAGTATTTT. V gene TRBV6-1 combines with J gene TRBJ2-3; 7 positions match TRBD2. V shed 3 bases, J shed 6 bases, and the junction held 6 bases outside the gene matches. Germline CDR1 MNHNS, CDR2 SASEGT. This CDR3 region has 14 residues.

The chain recombines TRBV2 with TRBJ2-7, with 7 bases lining up with TRBD2. CDR1 SNHLY and CDR2 FYNNEI come from the germline V gene. V gave up 4 bases and J gave up 3 bases; unmatched junction bases: 3. The CDR3 loop spans 13 amino acids. CDR3 nucleotides: TGTGCCAGCAGTGGGGGGGGAATCTACGAGCAGTACTTC. It yields the protein CASSGGGIYEQYF. The full variable domain, rest sourced from reference TRBV2 and TRBJ2-7, is EPEVTQTPSHQVTQMGQEVILRCVPISNHLYFYWYRQILGQKVEFLVSFYNNEISEKSEIFDDQFSVERPDGSNFTLKIRSTKLEDSAMYFCASSGGGIYEQYFGPGTRLTVT.

This chain links TRBV3-1 (or the pseudogene TRBV3-2) with TRBJ1-1; D is unresolved. The CDR3 has 14 amino acids. Per the germline V gene, CDR1 is LGHDT and CDR2 is YNNKEL (reference sequence). Deletions cut 1 base from V and 2 bases from J, with 8 bases between. CDR3 residues: CASSQVADNTEAFF. The CDR3, as DNA: TGTGCCAGCAGCCAAGTTGCAGATAACACTGAAGCTTTCTTT.

The rearrangement links TRBV6-5 to TRBJ2-7; 9 positions match TRBD1. V gave up 7 bases and J gave up 5 bases; unmatched junction bases: 3. CDR1 is MNHEY, CDR2 SVGAGI, per germline. The CDR3 covers 12 residues. This chain's CDR3 is CASTGQGHEQYF. CDR3 bases: TGTGCCAGCACGGGACAGGGCCACGAGCAGTACTTC.